This T cell receptor beta chain was recovered during a study of Ad26.COV2.S vaccination and SARS-CoV-2 variants. Sequencing was performed with immunoSEQ multiplex PCR; in TCRdb, only in-frame clones are kept and a portion is missing. The data hold around 300,000 clones, with around nine tenths observed a single time. Study-wide results and caveats: Spike-specific TCR breadth ran higher among vaccine recipients than placebo recipients.

Treatment described: roughly 19 received Ad26.COV2.S at low or high dose, single or two shots; a few received placebo; per-sample allocation not given. Material that was analyzed had been drawn on day 63 after the first vaccine or placebo injection. This clone was recorded once. Its antigen is not known. The sample was peripheral blood, taken in a trial of Ad26.COV2.S vaccine versus placebo. The clonotype comes from a person aged 18 to 59 who received the Ad26.COV2.S COVID-19 vaccine or a placebo.

In DNA, the CDR3 is TGTGCCAGCAGTTTATATGGGACCGGCACAGATACGCAGTATTTT. Translated: CASSLYGTGTDTQYF. This chain links TRBV27 with TRBJ2-3; perhaps D is TRBD1 or TRBD2 (5 bases each). The length of the CDR3 is 15 residues. Trimming removed 1 base at V and 1 base at J, with 9 bases between. Germline loops: CDR1 MNHEY, CDR2 SMNVEV (reference sequence).